This T cell receptor beta chain emerged from a study of blood T cell repertoires in COVID-19. Original data processing: Amplification with reference gene primers provided the estimates of nucleated cell counts. TCRdb's copy holds only in-frame clones and misses some; the assay was immunoSEQ multiplex PCR. That table gives V, J and clone size, and the DNA gave D and trimming. The table has 250,000 to 300,000 clones, over 70% seen once; the top ten hold roughly 5.8%. The CDR3 is 16 amino acids. In germline, CDR1 is SGHTS, CDR2 YDEGEE. V gave up 3 bases and J gave up 8 bases, with 23 bases separating them.

The chain recombines TRBV5-8 with TRBJ2-5, with D perhaps matching TRBD2 (5 bases). The sequence was collected from a man at least 80 years old with acute or convalescent COVID-19. The sequenced sample was peripheral blood. As DNA, the CDR3 is TGTGCCAGCAGCTCGCGATCTGGAGGCTTTTCGTATACCCAGTACTTC. This gives the protein CASSSRSGGFSYTQYF.